This T cell receptor beta chain comes out of a study of CD8 T cell repertoires and HIV-1 epitope variants. Study details: T cells were stimulated with Twenty-five Gag and Nef peptides separately. Controls included no peptide, Ebola AY9 epitope, and a CMV, EBV, flu pool. Tested: three Gag epitope families, Nef HW9 and YT9.

The length of the CDR3 is 15 residues. V was cut by 1 base and J by 7 bases, with 14 bases left in between. The germline V gene has CDR1 SGHRS and CDR2 YFSETQ. Only a few counts were recorded for this clone. Its antigen is as yet unknown. Assay used: immunoSEQ multiplex PCR; TCRdb lists only in-frame clones, some missing. Of about 5,900 clones in the sample, around two thirds are singletons; the top ten hold roughly 42%. This receptor was identified in a male donor with HIV. The V gene is TRBV5-1, the J gene TRBJ1-4; tentative D call: TRBD1 (5 bases). Sequenced input: cultured CD8+ T cells derived from PBMCs. CDR3 loop: CASSLTGGEIEKLFF. CDR3 coding DNA: TGCGCCAGCAGCTTGACCGGGGGGGAGATTGAAAAACTGTTTTTT.